The entry that follows covers one TCR beta chain sequence. Its cognate antigen is unknown. This sample was included in a study of OX40 agonist ivuxolimab in advanced cancers. Study findings and constraints: Dose levels from 0.1 to 3.0 mg/kg saw CD4+ and CD8+ blood T cells expand clonally by week 6.

Using immunoSEQ multiplex PCR, the repertoire was profiled, and TCRdb retains in-frame clones only, with some absent. The repertoire holds 50,000 or so clones, with about 82% as singletons. The starting material was CD4+ or CD8+ T cells sorted from blood, obtained in a trial of the OX40 agonist ivuxolimab. The receptor was isolated from an adult with an advanced solid tumor such as melanoma, head and neck, liver or kidney cancer.

The CDR3 loop reads CASSTRGYEQYF. As DNA, the CDR3 is TGTGCCAGCAGTACCAGGGGGTACGAGCAGTACTTC. This chain uses TRBV6-6 with TRBJ2-7, with 7 bases aligning to TRBD1. J was trimmed by 4 bases and V by 5 bases; bases with no gene match: 2. Germline V gene lookup returns CDR1 MNHNY and CDR2 SVGAGI (reference sequence). There are 12 residues in the CDR3.